The clone carrying this T cell receptor (beta chain) was detected only a few times. The V gene end was trimmed by 6 bases and the J gene end by 5 bases; junction bases not matched to a gene: 19. The CDR3 is made up of 18 amino acids. Germline V gene sequence: CDR1 MDHEN, CDR2 SYDVKM. Method: immunoSEQ multiplex PCR; TCRdb's copy keeps in-frame clones and lacks some. In the table there are 50,000 to 70,000 clones, 80% to 85% of which are singletons. These data are taken from a study of OX40 agonist ivuxolimab in advanced cancers. Study context: Patients were given ivuxolimab, an antibody that agonizes OX40 (CD134).

Patients were ruled out by autoimmune disease history or systemic immunosuppression. The rearrangement links TRBV28 to TRBJ2-7; TRBD2 agrees at 10 bases. This clonotype was obtained from an adult with an advanced solid tumor such as melanoma, head and neck, liver or kidney cancer. Specimen: CD4+ or CD8+ T cells sorted from blood, collected in a trial of the OX40 agonist ivuxolimab. CDR3 amino acids: CASSWLPLGSGRIHEQYF. CDR3 nucleotide sequence: TGTGCCAGCAGCTGGCTTCCCTTGGGTAGCGGGAGGATCCACGAGCAGTACTTC.